Below, 27 T cell receptor beta chains from the same sample are listed, as sequenced in a study of control samples from healthy donors and cancer patients. Sequenced by immunoSEQ multiplex PCR; TCRdb stores in-frame clones only, minus some. The sample shows tens of thousands of clones, around 95% of them seen only once. The specimen sequenced was blood. Receptor source: a woman between 25 and 40 years old in good health.

The CDR3 spells CASRGGLGEQYF. CDR3 nucleotides: TGTGCCAGTAGGGGGGGCCTTGGCGAGCAGTACTTC. The rearrangement links TRBV19 to TRBJ2-7; D possibly matches TRBD1 or TRBD2 (6 bases each). Germline lookup yields CDR1 LNHDA and CDR2 SQIVND (reference sequence). The CDR3 totals 12 residues. The V end lost 6 bases, the J end lost 6 bases, and 12 bases lay between the germline ends.

This chain joins TRBV28 and TRBJ1-2; TRBD1 matches 10 bases. CDR1 is MDHEN, CDR2 SYDVKM, per germline. CDR3 length: 16 residues. With V trimmed by 3 bases and J by 2 bases, 6 bases remained unmatched. CDR3 region: CASSFSGTGANYGYTF. In DNA, the CDR3 is TGTGCCAGCAGTTTTTCCGGGACAGGGGCGAACTATGGCTACACCTTC.

The chain carries TRBV19 and TRBJ2-7; D may correspond to TRBD1 or TRBD2 (5 bases each). CDR1 is LNHDA, CDR2 SQIVND, per germline (reference sequence). The CDR3 covers 14 residues. The germline V and J ends were trimmed by 6 bases and 3 bases, with 15 bases remaining between them. The CDR3 nucleotides are TGTGCCAGTAGAGGGACCGAGAGGTACTACGAGCAGTACTTC. Its translation is CASRGTERYYEQYF. The variable domain in full, completed from reference TRBV19 and TRBJ2-7, reads DGGITQSPKYLFRKEGQNVTLSCEQNLNHDAMYWYRQDPGQGLRLIYYSQIVNDFQKGDIAEGYSVSREKKESFPLTVTSAQKNPTAFYLCASRGTERYYEQYFGPGTRLTVT.

This clone was seen a single time. The chain joins TRBV5-1 to TRBJ1-5, with 8 nucleotides matching TRBD1. CDR3 length: 16 residues. Germline loops: CDR1 SGHRS, CDR2 YFSETQ. V lost 3 bases, J lost 2 bases, and 7 bases stayed unmatched. The CDR3, as DNA: TGCGCCAGCAGCTCCGGACAGGGAGATGGCAATCAGCCCCAGCATTTT. Its translation is CASSSGQGDGNQPQHF.

This rearrangement joins TRBV14 to TRBJ1-2; no definite D call. Looked up from germline, CDR1 is SGHDN and CDR2 is FVKESK. This CDR3 spans 13 amino acids. V dropped 5 bases and J dropped 3 bases, with 10 bases sitting between them. CDR3: CASSDGQHYGYTF. The DNA for the CDR3 is TGTGCCAGCAGCGACGGGCAACACTATGGCTACACCTTC.

The chain links TRBV6-5 to TRBJ2-1, with 9 bases lining up with TRBD2. V was pared by 2 bases and J by 5 bases, with 4 bases of the junction left unmatched. Germline-derived CDR1 and CDR2 are MNHEY and SVGAGI. This CDR3 comprises 15 residues. The CDR3 sequence: CASSYAGGLHNEQFF. As DNA, the CDR3 is TGTGCCAGCAGTTACGCGGGAGGGCTCCACAATGAGCAGTTCTTC.

This sequence joins TRBV19 and TRBJ2-5, with D uncertain. CDR1 LNHDA and CDR2 SQIVND come from the germline V gene (reference sequence). The germline V and J ends were trimmed by 1 base and 0 bases, with 3 bases remaining between them. The CDR3 covers 13 residues. The DNA of the CDR3 is TGTGCCAGTAGTATAGCGGACCAAGAGACCCAGTACTTC. It encodes CASSIADQETQYF.

V gene TRBV4-1 combines with J gene TRBJ1-1, with a weak D call TRBD1 (5 bases). With 2 bases removed from V and 4 bases from J, the gap between germline ends came to 29 bases. This CDR3 comprises 20 residues. The V gene's germline CDR1 is MGHRA and CDR2 YSYEKL. Written as DNA, the CDR3 is TGCGCCAGCAGCCAATACGCCGGGACCCGGGGCTTGGGGGAGAGCACTGAAGCTTTCTTT. Residues: CASSQYAGTRGLGESTEAFF.

The J gene is TRBJ2-7, the V gene TRBV7-3; D not certain. Germline V gives CDR1 SGHTA, CDR2 FQGTGA. This CDR3 has 12 amino acids. Trimming cost V 5 bases and J 6 bases, with 11 bases left between them. As DNA, the CDR3 is TGTGCCAGCAGCCCGCACTCTCTCGAGCAGTACTTC. The encoded protein is CASSPHSLEQYF.

This clone was observed a single time. V and J are TRBV27 and TRBJ1-1; 11 nucleotides match TRBD1. CDR3 length equals 15 residues. With 5 bases clipped from V and 4 bases from J, the junction kept 6 bases outside the gene matches. Looked up from germline, CDR1 is MNHEY and CDR2 is SMNVEV (reference sequence). The CDR3 DNA is TGTGCCAGCAGTCGGACAGGGGGCTTAGGCACTGAAGCTTTCTTT. Translating it yields CASSRTGGLGTEAFF.

V gene TRBV28 combines with J gene TRBJ2-5, with TRBD2 as a possible D gene (6 bases). The germline V and J ends were trimmed by 5 bases and 4 bases, with 17 bases remaining between them. CDR3 length: 15 residues. Germline V gene data show CDR1 as MDHEN and CDR2 as SYDVKM. Written as DNA, the CDR3 is TGTGCCAGCAGTACCCCCGGGGGTCTCGGAGAGACCCAGTACTTC. Residues: CASSTPGGLGETQYF.

This rearrangement joins TRBV19 to TRBJ2-1, with D possibly matching TRBD2 (5 bases). The CDR3 covers 13 residues. CDR1 and CDR2 from the germline V gene are LNHDA and SQIVND (reference sequence). V was cut by 1 base and J by 7 bases, with 8 bases left in between. The CDR3, as DNA: TGTGCCAGTAGTATAGGCCCGGGGAATGAGCAGTTCTTC. It encodes CASSIGPGNEQFF. The full variable domain, completed using reference TRBV19 and TRBJ2-1, is DGGITQSPKYLFRKEGQNVTLSCEQNLNHDAMYWYRQDPGQGLRLIYYSQIVNDFQKGDIAEGYSVSREKKESFPLTVTSAQKNPTAFYLCASSIGPGNEQFFGPGTRLTVL.

The chain joins TRBV27 to TRBJ1-1, with 7 nucleotides matching TRBD1. V lost 7 bases and J lost 6; bases outside the gene matches: 14. The CDR3 totals 15 residues. From germline, CDR1 is MNHEY and CDR2 SMNVEV (reference sequence). This CDR3 is CASMRQGGLGSEAFF. CDR3 DNA sequence: TGTGCCAGCATGCGCCAGGGGGGGCTTGGATCTGAAGCTTTCTTT.

The rearrangement joins TRBV6-6 to TRBJ2-2; no definite D call. Trimming took 0 bases from V and 6 from J, leaving 5 bases between them. Germline V gene data show CDR1 as MNHNY and CDR2 as SVGAGI (reference sequence). The CDR3 covers 13 residues. In DNA form, the CDR3 reads TGTGCCAGCAGTTACTCGGATCCCGGGGAGCTGTTTTTT. Translated: CASSYSDPGELFF.

This chain uses TRBV24-1 with TRBJ2-3, with 7 bases lining up with TRBD2. Germline V CDR1 and CDR2: KGHDR, SFDVKD. With V trimmed by 10 bases and J by 2 bases, 8 bases remained unmatched. The CDR3 runs 14 residues. The CDR3 region is CATSSSGTTDTQYF. DNA for the CDR3: TGTGCCACTTCTTCTAGCGGAACCACAGATACGCAGTATTTT.

V and J are TRBV5-6 and TRBJ1-2, with D unclear. The germline CDR1 and CDR2 sequences are SGHDT and YYEEEE. The CDR3 runs 16 residues. Trimming took 0 bases from V and 3 from J, leaving 15 bases between them. The CDR3, as DNA: TGTGCCAGCAGCTTGGGGGAGGTTTCGGTGGACTATGGCTACACCTTC. This gives the protein CASSLGEVSVDYGYTF.

The chain uses TRBV28 and TRBJ2-1; the D gene is possibly TRBD1 (5 bases). Germline V CDR1 and CDR2: MDHEN, SYDVKM. Trimming removed 6 bases from V and 6 bases from J, with 9 bases in between. The CDR3 loop spans 12 amino acids. CDR3 sequence: CASRMTVNEQFF. Written as DNA, the CDR3 is TGTGCCAGCAGGATGACAGTCAATGAGCAGTTCTTC.

The chain uses TRBV28 and TRBJ2-7, with 9 positions matching TRBD1. Germline assignment: CDR1 MDHEN and CDR2 SYDVKM. The CDR3 extends over 15 amino acids. Trimming at V came to 2 bases and at J to 3 bases, leaving 5 bases not matched to a gene. CDR3 DNA sequence: TGTGCCAGCAGTTTACCGGGACAGGGCATCTACGAGCAGTACTTC. It specifies CASSLPGQGIYEQYF.

Notes on this clone: The junction departs from the called germline gene at one end, perhaps through a read error. The chain employs TRBV19 and TRBJ2-2, with 15 bases identical to TRBD2. This CDR3 comprises 20 residues. The germline CDR1 and CDR2 sequences are LNHDA and SQIVND (reference sequence). DNA for the CDR3: TGTGCCATTAGTTTAGGCTCGGGACTAGCGGGAGGAAAGGGGACCGGGGAGCTGTTTTTT. It specifies CAISLGSGLAGGKGTGELFF.

As concerns this clone: This specimen includes other DNA sequences encoding the same CDR3. The chain has TRBV19 and TRBJ1-5; TRBD1 agrees at 8 bases. Germline CDR1 reads LNHDA; CDR2 reads SQIVND (reference sequence). After removal of 5 bases from V and 4 bases from J, the junction contained 4 bases not matched to a gene. The CDR3 runs to 14 residues. The CDR3, as DNA: TGTGCCAGTAGTCCCCGACAGGGGAATCAGCCCCAGCATTTT. It translates to CASSPRQGNQPQHF.

The table lists this clone with a few counts. One end of the junction varies from germline; a read error may be responsible. The genes are TRBV7-7 and TRBJ2-1, with TRBD1 as a possible D gene (6 bases). Germline lookup yields CDR1 SSHAT and CDR2 FNYEAQ (reference sequence). This CDR3 has 15 amino acids. This CDR3 is CASSLGQRNNNEQFF. CDR3 bases: TGTGCTAGCAGCCTCGGACAGCGAAATAACAATGAGCAGTTCTTC.

V usage is TRBV6-2 or TRBV6-3 and J usage is TRBJ2-7; D remains unclear. The V gene lost 4 bases and the J gene lost 2 bases, with 3 bases spanning the gap. The CDR3 contains 11 residues. Germline V gives CDR1 MNHEY, CDR2 SVGEGT. CDR3 loop: CASSFTYEQYF. CDR3 DNA: TGTGCCAGCAGTTTTACCTACGAGCAGTACTTC.

This chain uses TRBV24-1 with TRBJ2-1; D is perhaps TRBD2 (6 bases). The CDR3 is made up of 16 amino acids. Trimming cost V 2 bases and J 0 bases, with 10 bases left between them. CDR1 KGHDR and CDR2 SFDVKD come from the germline V gene. The CDR3 reads CATSDWDSGSYNEQFF. The DNA for the CDR3 is TGTGCCACCAGTGATTGGGACTCCGGCTCCTACAATGAGCAGTTCTTC.

This chain connects TRBV6-6 to TRBJ2-3; the D gene is possibly TRBD1 (5 bases). The germline gives CDR1 MNHNY, CDR2 SVGAGI (reference sequence). This CDR3 contains 15 residues. The V end was cut by 5 bases, the J end by 2 bases, with 14 bases between. The CDR3 protein is CASSETEAITDTQYF. The CDR3 DNA reads as TGTGCCAGCAGTGAGACAGAGGCCATCACAGATACGCAGTATTTT.

The chain recombines TRBV6-6 with TRBJ1-2, with D possibly TRBD1 on 6 matching bases. Germline assignment: CDR1 MNHNY and CDR2 SVGAGI (reference sequence). This CDR3 has 15 amino acids. V was cut by 6 bases and J by 4 bases, with 18 bases left in between. The CDR3, as DNA: TGTGCCAGCAGAGATATCAGGGGTGTCGGCTATGGCTACACCTTC. Translated, it gives CASRDIRGVGYGYTF.

The V gene is TRBV4-1, the J gene TRBJ1-1, with 8 bases fitting TRBD1. V lost 2 bases to trimming and J lost 10 bases; unmatched junction nucleotides: 9. The germline CDR1 and CDR2 sequences are MGHRA and YSYEKL. The CDR3 contains 14 residues. CDR3 DNA: TGCGCCAGCAGCCAACCAGACAGGGGAATGGTAGCTTTCTTT. Encoded protein: CASSQPDRGMVAFF.

This chain uses TRBV4-1 with TRBJ1-5; D is uncertain. V shed 6 bases and J shed 7 bases, with 16 bases lying between them. Per the germline V gene, CDR1 is MGHRA and CDR2 is YSYEKL. CDR3 length: 14 amino acids. The CDR3, as DNA: TGCGCCAGCAGTCCGGGCCCTGTGGGCCAGCCCCAGCATTTT. Its translation is CASSPGPVGQPQHF.